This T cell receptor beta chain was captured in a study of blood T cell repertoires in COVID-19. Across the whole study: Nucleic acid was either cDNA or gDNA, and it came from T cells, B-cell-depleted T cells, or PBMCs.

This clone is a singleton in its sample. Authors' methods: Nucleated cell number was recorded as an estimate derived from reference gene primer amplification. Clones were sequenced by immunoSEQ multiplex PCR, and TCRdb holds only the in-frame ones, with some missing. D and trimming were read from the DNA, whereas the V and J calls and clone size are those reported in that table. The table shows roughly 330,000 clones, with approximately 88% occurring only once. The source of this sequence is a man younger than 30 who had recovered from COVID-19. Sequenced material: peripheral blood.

This CDR3 is CASSFGQSYNEQFF. The CDR3 region has the DNA TGTGCCAGCAGCTTTGGACAGTCCTACAATGAGCAGTTCTTC. The chain uses TRBV7-9 and TRBJ2-1; possible D gene TRBD1, 6 bases. Looked up from germline, CDR1 is SEHNR and CDR2 is FQNEAQ (reference sequence). V was cut by 3 bases and J by 1 base, with 7 bases left in between. This CDR3 contains 14 residues.